The 9 T cell receptor beta chains given below trace back to one sample, sequenced in a study of T-cell reconstitution after alpha-beta-depleted transplantation in children (dated by TCRdb to the mid-2010s). The method behind the library was PCR. TCRdb records Illumina HiSeq 2500 as the sequencer. To normalize quantification of the TCRbeta repertoire, the TCR libraries were built with molecular barcoding that relied on unique molecular identifiers. TCRdb itself trimmed the public reads at Q25 with fastp, ran MiXCR and retained productive beta chains. All rows with the same CDR3 protein become a single entry with the most common DNA and genes. This sample comprises 260,000 or so distinct CDR3 sequences, around 12% of them detected only once. Clones ranked in the top ten supply approximately 2.9% of the sample. The starting material was PBMCs from the stem cell graft donor, obtained from the stem cell graft. Source of these receptors: a human donor who donated a stem cell graft to a child with acute lymphoblastic leukemia.

This clonotype was seen many times. CDR3 in amino acids: CASSYEGGYNEQFF. The CDR3 region has the DNA TGTGCCAGCAGTTACGAGGGAGGGTACAATGAGCAGTTCTTC. The gene calls are TRBV6-5 and TRBJ2-1, with 7 nucleotides matching TRBD2. The CDR3 has 14 amino acids. With 2 bases clipped from V and 4 bases from J, the junction kept 2 bases outside the gene matches. Germline lookup yields CDR1 MNHEY and CDR2 SVGAGI.

In this sample, this clonotype turned up a few times. The chain carries TRBV11-2 and TRBJ2-6; 8 bases align to TRBD2. The trim removed 1 base at V and 1 base at J, leaving 15 bases unmatched. The CDR3 is 21 amino acids. Germline V CDR1 and CDR2: SGHAT, FQNNGV. The CDR3 here is CASSLVAGGTIGVSGANVLTF. The CDR3, as DNA: TGTGCCAGCAGCTTAGTTGCGGGAGGTACCATTGGAGTTTCTGGGGCCAACGTCCTGACTTTC.

This clonotype showed up many times. This chain uses TRBV20-1 with TRBJ2-5; 8 nucleotides line up with TRBD1. CDR1 is DFQATT and CDR2 is SNEGSKA in the germline V gene (reference sequence). The trim removed 6 bases at V and 0 bases at J, leaving 9 bases unmatched. The CDR3 loop spans 15 amino acids. DNA for the CDR3: TGCAGTGCCGACCGGGACAGGCCGGACCAAGAGACCCAGTACTTC. Amino acid sequence: CSADRDRPDQETQYF.

This clonotype was observed a handful of times. The chain has TRBV12-3 or TRBV12-4 and TRBJ1-2; a weak D match, TRBD1 (6 bases). V was cut by 3 bases and J by 0 bases, with 23 bases left in between. The CDR3 consists of 19 residues. CDR3 DNA sequence: TGTGCCAGCAGTTTTGGAGCCCCCGGACAGCCCTCTTCTAACTATGGCTACACCTTC. This translates into CASSFGAPGQPSSNYGYTF.

This clonotype was counted at least ten times. The genes are TRBV5-1 and TRBJ2-1, with D maybe TRBD1 (6 bases). V was trimmed by 5 bases and J by 0 bases, leaving 12 bases between them. Germline V gives CDR1 SGHRS, CDR2 YFSETQ. The CDR3 is made up of 15 amino acids. CDR3: CASSGTLSSYNEQFF. The CDR3, as DNA: TGCGCCAGCAGTGGGACATTGAGCTCCTACAATGAGCAGTTCTTC. Complete variable domain (other parts from reference TRBV5-1 and TRBJ2-1): KAGVTQTPRYLIKTRGQQVTLSCSPISGHRSVSWYQQTPGQGLQFLFEYFSETQRNKGNFPGRFSGRQFSNSRSEMNVSTLELGDSALYLCASSGTLSSYNEQFFGPGTRLTVL.

This clonotype was recorded many times. The chain couples TRBV30 to TRBJ2-7; D is perhaps TRBD2 (5 bases). CDR3 length: 12 amino acids. Germline loops: CDR1 GTSNPN, CDR2 SVGIG (reference sequence). V lost 5 bases and J lost 0, with 8 bases in between. The CDR3 protein is CAWERDSYEQYF. The CDR3 DNA reads as TGTGCCTGGGAGAGGGACTCCTACGAGCAGTACTTC.

This clonotype was detected a few times. The chain combines TRBV7-9 with TRBJ2-7; D may be TRBD1 (6 bases). V lost 6 bases and J lost 5, with 11 bases in between. Germline V gene lookup returns CDR1 SEHNR and CDR2 FQNEAQ (reference sequence). CDR3 length equals 12 residues. CDR3 in DNA: TGTGCCAGCAGGTTCAGGGGTGACGAGCAGTACTTC. Encoded protein: CASRFRGDEQYF. The full variable domain, rest sourced from reference TRBV7-9 and TRBJ2-7, is DTGVSQNPRHKITKRGQNVTFRCDPISEHNRLYWYRQTLGQGPEFLTYFQNEAQLEKSRLLSDRFSAERPKGSFSTLEIQRTEQGDSAMYLCASRFRGDEQYFGPGTRLTVT.

This clonotype was seen ten or more times. The V gene is TRBV5-1, the J gene TRBJ2-1, with TRBD2 identical over 10 bases. CDR3 length: 12 residues. In germline, CDR1 is SGHRS, CDR2 YFSETQ. The J segment lost 12 bases and the V segment lost 5 bases, leaving 5 bases of the junction unmatched. In nucleotides, the CDR3 is TGCGCCAGCAGACCTAGCGGGAGTGGGCAGTTCTTC. Protein sequence: CASRPSGSGQFF.

The table lists this clonotype with many counts. This chain links TRBV12-3 or TRBV12-4 with TRBJ1-1; D gene uncertain. The CDR3 has 13 residues. V gave up 2 bases and J gave up 1 base, with 5 bases separating them. The CDR3 sequence is CASSLNRNTEAFF. DNA of the CDR3: TGTGCCAGCAGTTTAAACAGGAACACTGAAGCTTTCTTT.